This T cell receptor beta chain was identified in a study of T cells in localized non-small cell lung cancer. About this clone: Its antigen is unidentified.

The CDR3 has 16 amino acids. Losses at the gene ends were 5 bases for V and 5 bases for J; bases not matched to a gene: 10. Germline CDR1 reads SGHNT; CDR2 reads YENEEA. Overall study results and limits: There were a median around 60 of the top 100 tumor clones appearing in adjacent lung. The study sequenced only one region of the tumor. As a result, intratumor heterogeneity could not be excluded and remains possible.

This table comes from immunoSEQ multiplex PCR, and its TCRdb copy is limited to in-frame clones, with some not included. Here the sample spans 13,000 or so clones, about 28% being singletons. V is TRBV11-3 and J is TRBJ2-3; 10 bases line up with TRBD2. The TCR was taken from an older female donor with stage I lung adenocarcinoma. Source: lung tumor tissue, taken before any cancer treatment. The CDR3 bases are TGTGCCAGCAGCCGGACTAGCGGAGGAAAGGGAGATACGCAGTATTTT. It specifies CASSRTSGGKGDTQYF.